The 2 T cell receptor beta chains given below trace back to one sample, sequenced in a study of PD-1 blockade in classical Hodgkin lymphoma. The time point was: newly diagnosed, previously untreated cHL patient sample. Clones were sequenced by immunoSEQ multiplex PCR, and TCRdb holds only the in-frame ones, with some missing. The table lists about 28,000 clones, approximately 90% of them singletons. Material for sequencing was peripheral blood mononuclear cells (PBMCs). The source of these receptors is a human donor with classical Hodgkin lymphoma.

V gene TRBV28 combines with J gene TRBJ2-7; 13 positions match TRBD2. This CDR3 spans 16 amino acids. Germline assignment: CDR1 MDHEN and CDR2 SYDVKM. Trimming at V came to 4 bases and at J to 6 bases, leaving 9 bases not matched to a gene. As DNA, the CDR3 is TGTGCCAGCAGTTCCGGGACTAGCGGGATACTTTCCGAGCAGTACTTC. It translates to CASSSGTSGILSEQYF.

The chain joins TRBV6-5 to TRBJ1-5; no firm D call. Germline V gives CDR1 MNHEY, CDR2 SVGAGI. The CDR3 loop spans 11 amino acids. Deletions cut 5 bases from V and 15 bases from J, with 14 bases between. The DNA for the CDR3 is TGTGCCAGCAGTGGCGTACAGAGCCGGCATTTT. Protein product: CASSGVQSRHF.